The 26 T cell receptor beta chains below all came from one sample that was sequenced in a study of vaccination and CD4 T cells after COVID-19. The Oncomine TCR Beta short-read assay sequenced DNA from cultured CD4+ T cells. TCRdb called the PCR reads again in MiXCR, with one record for every CDR3 protein. The sample shows tens of thousands of distinct CDR3 sequences, more than 30% of them seen only once. Their cognate antigens are unknown. Indicated time point: late sampling 161 to 241 days after vaccination in a few convalescent patients. Regarding treatment: roughly ten-day PBMC culture with coronavirus spike peptide pools or control peptides (ViraFEST assay). This specimen consisted of CD4+ T cells from blood, cultured in vitro, obtained about 7 months after SARS-CoV-2 vaccination. These receptors all stem from a human donor who had recovered from COVID-19.

The genes are TRBV7-9 and TRBJ1-2; D uncertain. With 1 base removed from V and 6 bases from J, the gap between germline ends came to 6 bases. The germline CDR1 and CDR2 sequences are SEHNR and FQNEAQ (reference sequence). The CDR3 has 12 amino acids. CDR3 region: CASSLEGHGYTF. The CDR3 DNA sequence: TGTGCCAGCAGCTTAGAGGGCCATGGCTACACCTTC.

This chain links TRBV29-1 with TRBJ2-5; D is undetermined. Trimming stripped 4 bases from V and 0 bases from J, with 6 bases between. The germline V gene has CDR1 SQVTM and CDR2 ANQGSEA. CDR3 length: 12 residues. The chain's CDR3 is CSVGPDQETQYF. The CDR3, as DNA: TGCAGCGTTGGGCCAGACCAAGAGACCCAGTACTTC.

This chain links TRBV6-1 with TRBJ1-1; D is ambiguous. Germline V gives CDR1 MNHNS, CDR2 SASEGT. The CDR3 is 11 amino acids. The ends were cut back, 5 bases at V and 0 bases at J, with 1 base in the middle. This chain's CDR3 is CASSMNTEAFF. The CDR3 DNA follows: TGTGCCAGCAGTATGAACACTGAAGCTTTCTTT.

This clonotype was seen more than once but under ten times. The chain uses TRBV6-1 and TRBJ1-1, with a possible D match to TRBD1 (5 bases). Germline loops: CDR1 MNHNS, CDR2 SASEGT. The CDR3 is 15 amino acids. V lost 6 bases, J lost 0 bases, and 14 bases lay in between. The chain's CDR3 is CASRALPGLNTEAFF. CDR3 nucleotide sequence: TGTGCCAGCAGGGCCCTTCCGGGGCTGAACACTGAAGCTTTCTTT.

V and J are TRBV20-1 and TRBJ1-2; TRBD1 is a possible D gene (5 bases). The V and J ends lost 4 bases and 0 bases respectively, with 12 bases between them. From germline, CDR1 is DFQATT and CDR2 SNEGSKA (reference sequence). This CDR3 comprises 14 residues. In DNA form, the CDR3 reads TGCAGTGCTATTGGGACGGAAACTAACTATGGCTACACCTTC. Protein: CSAIGTETNYGYTF.

This chain connects TRBV7-3 to TRBJ2-7; tentatively, D is TRBD2 (6 bases). Trimming removed 5 bases at V and 5 bases at J, with 19 bases between. The germline V gene has CDR1 SGHTA and CDR2 FQGTGA. The CDR3 loop spans 15 amino acids. CDR3 protein: CASSLAPGTSHEQYF. The CDR3 nucleotides are TGTGCCAGCAGCCTCGCCCCCGGGACTTCTCACGAGCAGTACTTC.

The table lists this clonotype with many counts. The chain combines TRBV20-1 with TRBJ1-5; the match to TRBD1 covers 8 bases. The J segment lost 7 bases and the V segment lost 1 base, leaving 3 bases of the junction unmatched. This CDR3 spans 13 amino acids. From germline, CDR1 is DFQATT and CDR2 SNEGSKA (reference sequence). CDR3 amino acids: CSARVGTGQPQHF. As DNA, the CDR3 is TGCAGTGCTAGAGTCGGGACAGGACAGCCCCAGCATTTT.

This clonotype appeared a few times. V is TRBV6-1 and J is TRBJ1-6, with 10 bases identical to TRBD1. Germline V CDR1 and CDR2: MNHNS, SASEGT. V was clipped by 8 bases and J by 9 bases; unmatched bases: 4. The length of the CDR3 is 13 residues. As DNA, the CDR3 is TGTGCCAGCGTTCGGACAGGGGGTTCACCCCTCCACTTT. Its protein product is CASVRTGGSPLHF.

This clonotype was detected only a few times. The chain has TRBV7-6 and TRBJ2-5; D tentatively reads TRBD1 or TRBD2 (5 bases each). The CDR3 extends over 16 amino acids. Germline V CDR1 and CDR2: SGHVS, FNYEAQ. V shed 5 bases and J shed 7 bases, with 23 bases lying between them. CDR3 sequence: CASSKNMGRDHGTQYF. In nucleotides, the CDR3 is TGTGCCAGCAGCAAAAATATGGGACGGGACCATGGGACCCAGTACTTC.

The sample holds a few counts of this clonotype. V and J are TRBV20-1 and TRBJ1-1; no clear D gene. Trimming cost V 4 bases and J 0 bases, with 9 bases left between them. Germline V gene sequence: CDR1 DFQATT, CDR2 SNEGSKA (reference sequence). The CDR3 extends over 13 amino acids. The CDR3 region is CSANLNLNTEAFF. The CDR3 DNA reads TGCAGTGCTAACTTAAATTTGAACACTGAAGCTTTCTTT.

The chain uses TRBV7-9 and TRBJ1-2; D gene ambiguous. Trimming removed 5 bases from V and 7 bases from J, with 17 bases in between. CDR1 SEHNR and CDR2 FQNEAQ come from the germline V gene (reference sequence). This CDR3 contains 14 residues. In DNA, the CDR3 is TGTGCCAGCAGCCCCTCCCGGGCCCCCGGTGGCTACACCTTC. Translating gives CASSPSRAPGGYTF.

About this clonotype itself: Germline is not matched at one junction end, which may reflect a read error. V usage is TRBV12-3 or TRBV12-4 and J usage is TRBJ2-7; D is possibly TRBD1 or TRBD2 (5 bases each). CDR3 size: 12 residues. CDR3 sequence reads: CASSLPGSEQYF. The CDR3 DNA sequence: TGTGCTAGCAGTTTACCAGGGAGCGAGCAGTACTTC.

This clonotype was found a few times. The chain is built from TRBV7-9 and TRBJ1-5; tentatively, D is TRBD1 (5 bases). Germline V lookup: CDR1 SEHNR, CDR2 FQNEAQ (reference sequence). With 5 bases removed from V and 8 bases from J, the gap between germline ends came to 19 bases. The CDR3 totals 15 residues. CDR3 DNA: TGTGCCAGCAGCGGCGCAGGTGGGGACTTAGAGCCCCAGCATTTT. It is translated as CASSGAGGDLEPQHF.

This clonotype appeared a few times. The chain has TRBV19 and TRBJ1-6; TRBD1 might be the D (6 bases). Germline V gene data show CDR1 as LNHDA and CDR2 as SQIVND (reference sequence). V lost 6 bases, J lost 5 bases, and 14 bases lay in between. CDR3 length: 15 residues. The CDR3 nucleotides are TGTGCCAGTAGCATGAGGGGGAGGGATAATTCACCCCTCCACTTT. It encodes CASSMRGRDNSPLHF.

The chain couples TRBV19 to TRBJ1-2; weak D call: TRBD1 (6 bases). The CDR3 consists of 13 residues. Germline loops: CDR1 LNHDA, CDR2 SQIVND (reference sequence). Trimming removed 6 bases at V and 3 bases at J, with 11 bases between. The CDR3 loop reads CASSLDRHYGYTF. In nucleotides, the CDR3 is TGTGCCAGTAGCCTCGACAGGCACTATGGCTACACCTTC.

This clonotype was seen a few times. V gene TRBV7-2 combines with J gene TRBJ2-7; TRBD2 might be the D (6 bases). The V end was cut by 0 bases, the J end by 5 bases, with 17 bases between. Germline V lookup: CDR1 SGHTA, CDR2 FQGNSA. This CDR3 is built from 16 residues. The CDR3 is CASSLAKGGSFHEQYF. The CDR3 nucleotides are TGTGCCAGCAGCTTAGCGAAAGGAGGGAGTTTCCACGAGCAGTACTTC.

The chain has TRBV7-2 and TRBJ1-2, with D tentatively TRBD1 (6 bases). Germline lookup yields CDR1 SGHTA and CDR2 FQGNSA. The CDR3 extends over 13 amino acids. Trimming took off 5 bases at V and 2 bases at J, with 9 bases between the two ends. The CDR3, as DNA: TGTGCCAGCAGCCGGACAGTCAACTATGGCTACACCTTC. This translates into CASSRTVNYGYTF.

The rearrangement joins TRBV20-1 to TRBJ2-3, with D possibly matching TRBD2 (5 bases). Between the trimmed V and J ends, which lost 3 bases and 4 bases, there was a span of 11 bases. Germline V gene sequence: CDR1 DFQATT, CDR2 SNEGSKA (reference sequence). This CDR3 is 13 amino acids long. This CDR3 is CSASGMGPDTQYF. The CDR3 DNA sequence: TGCAGTGCTAGCGGGATGGGTCCAGATACGCAGTATTTT.

The genes are TRBV6-1 and TRBJ2-1, with 14 bases aligning to TRBD2. Germline V gene lookup returns CDR1 MNHNS and CDR2 SASEGT. V trimming: 6 bases; J trimming: 9 bases; junction bases outside the gene matches: 10. The CDR3 runs to 16 residues. The CDR3 spells CASSPGLAGGVGEQFF. The CDR3 nucleotides are TGTGCCAGCAGCCCAGGACTAGCGGGGGGCGTCGGTGAGCAGTTCTTC.

The genes are TRBV6-1 and TRBJ1-5, with 7 bases identical to TRBD1. Germline loops: CDR1 MNHNS, CDR2 SASEGT. The CDR3 totals 17 residues. Losses at the gene ends were 5 bases for V and 0 bases for J; bases not matched to a gene: 10. The CDR3 spells CASSLRTGAYSNQPQHF. CDR3 DNA: TGTGCCAGCAGTCTTCGGACAGGAGCTTATAGCAATCAGCCCCAGCATTTT.

The rearrangement uses TRBV7-9 and TRBJ2-5; 9 bases are a match to TRBD2. CDR1 and CDR2 (germline): SEHNR, FQNEAQ (reference sequence). The CDR3 is 15 amino acids. With 1 base clipped from V and 5 bases from J, the junction kept 5 bases outside the gene matches. The CDR3 sequence is CASSLGREGRETQYF. CDR3 bases: TGTGCCAGCAGCTTAGGGCGGGAGGGCCGCGAGACCCAGTACTTC.

The V gene is TRBV7-9, the J gene TRBJ2-5; 7 nucleotides line up with TRBD2. CDR1 and CDR2 from the germline V gene are SEHNR and FQNEAQ (reference sequence). The CDR3 length is 16 residues. The V gene end was trimmed by 5 bases and the J gene end by 2 bases; junction bases not matched to a gene: 11. For the CDR3, the DNA is TGTGCCAGCAGCCCGGGGGAACTAGCGACGCAAGAGACCCAGTACTTC. Translated, it gives CASSPGELATQETQYF.

The genes are TRBV7-3 and TRBJ2-2, with 11 bases identical to TRBD2. The length of the CDR3 is 14 residues. After removal of 2 bases from V and 8 bases from J, the junction contained 1 base not matched to a gene. CDR1 SGHTA and CDR2 FQGTGA come from the germline V gene. CDR3 loop: CASSLGTSGGELFF. DNA of the CDR3: TGTGCCAGCAGCTTAGGGACTAGCGGTGGGGAGCTGTTTTTT.

This clonotype was detected a few times. This chain connects TRBV7-2 to TRBJ1-1; D call uncertain. Trimming removed 1 base from V and 5 bases from J, with 8 bases in between. The germline gives CDR1 SGHTA, CDR2 FQGNSA. CDR3 length: 13 residues. Here the CDR3 reads CASSLGKWTEAFF. In nucleotides, the CDR3 is TGTGCCAGCAGCTTAGGAAAGTGGACTGAAGCTTTCTTT.

This clonotype was counted only a few times. V is TRBV5-1 and J is TRBJ2-7; D possibly corresponds to TRBD2 (5 bases). Germline V gene sequence: CDR1 SGHRS, CDR2 YFSETQ. The length of the CDR3 is 14 residues. Trimming took off 4 bases at V and 0 bases at J, with 11 bases between the two ends. This CDR3 reads CASSPTTGSYEQYF. The CDR3 nucleotides read TGCGCCAGCAGCCCGACTACTGGCTCCTACGAGCAGTACTTC. The full variable domain, in which reference TRBV5-1 and TRBJ2-7 provide the parts outside the CDR3, is KAGVTQTPRYLIKTRGQQVTLSCSPISGHRSVSWYQQTPGQGLQFLFEYFSETQRNKGNFPGRFSGRQFSNSRSEMNVSTLELGDSALYLCASSPTTGSYEQYFGPGTRLTVT.

This clonotype occurred a few times. The CDR3, as DNA: TGTGCCAGCAGCTTAGAGTGGGTGAACACTGAAGCTTTCTTT. It translates to CASSLEWVNTEAFF. The gene calls are TRBV7-3 and TRBJ1-1; no clear D gene. CDR1 and CDR2 from the germline V gene are SGHTA and FQGTGA. CDR3 length: 14 residues. Trimming removed 2 bases at V and 0 bases at J, with 7 bases between.